What follows are 22 T cell receptor beta chains derived from one specimen sequenced in a study. TCRdb reprocessed the 5' RACE reads with MiXCR, giving one entry per CDR3 protein. The table shows fewer than 60,000 distinct CDR3 sequences, with about 28% occurring only once. The sequencing sample was made of naive CD4+ T cells sorted from blood. Indicated subset: naive CD4+ T cells, CD4+CD45RA+CD25-. These receptors all stem from a female donor with breast cancer.

The rearrangement joins TRBV9 to TRBJ2-3; 7 bases are shared with TRBD1. CDR3 length: 16 residues. V lost 7 bases, J lost 0 bases, and 11 bases stayed unmatched. Looked up from germline, CDR1 is SGDLS and CDR2 is YYNGEE. The CDR3 region is CASGLRTGTSTDTQYF. In nucleotides, the CDR3 is TGTGCCAGCGGCCTCCGGACAGGCACTAGCACAGATACGCAGTATTTT.

The chain joins TRBV20-1 to TRBJ2-3; 7 bases are a match to TRBD2. Germline V CDR1 and CDR2: DFQATT, SNEGSKA (reference sequence). The CDR3 is 16 amino acids. V trimming: 5 bases; J trimming: 6 bases; junction bases outside the gene matches: 17. CDR3 nucleotide sequence: TGCAGTGCTCTACCGATCTCGGGGAGGGATTTGGATACGCAGTATTTT. Translating gives CSALPISGRDLDTQYF.

This clonotype has ten or more counts. This chain links TRBV29-1 with TRBJ1-2; D is ambiguous. V was cut by 4 bases and J by 1 base, with 10 bases left in between. Germline CDR1 reads SQVTM; CDR2 reads ANQGSEA. The CDR3 has 13 residues. The CDR3 sequence is CSVVETDNYGYTF. For the CDR3, the DNA is TGCAGCGTTGTCGAGACGGATAACTATGGCTACACCTTC.

The rearrangement joins TRBV7-2 to TRBJ2-3; TRBD1 or TRBD2 may be the D gene (5 bases each). The CDR3 extends over 14 amino acids. Trimming took 6 bases from V and 4 from J, leaving 14 bases between them. CDR1 is SGHTA and CDR2 is FQGNSA in the germline V gene. The CDR3 region is CASSRDRTSDTQYF. The CDR3 coding sequence is TGTGCCAGCAGTAGGGACCGAACCTCAGATACGCAGTATTTT. Using reference TRBV7-2 and TRBJ2-3 for the parts outside the CDR3, the full variable domain is GAGVSQSPSNKVTEKGKDVELRCDPISGHTALYWYRQSLGQGLEFLIYFQGNSAPDKSGLPSDRFSAERTGGSVSTLTIQRTQQEDSAVYLCASSRDRTSDTQYFGPGTRLTVL.

This clonotype occurred many times. The V call is TRBV7-3, the J call TRBJ2-3; D not resolved. CDR3 length: 13 amino acids. With 2 bases removed from V and 2 bases from J, the gap between germline ends came to 5 bases. Germline V lookup: CDR1 SGHTA, CDR2 FQGTGA. The CDR3 DNA is TGTGCCAGCAGCTTAGCCACCACAGATACGCAGTATTTT. This sequence encodes CASSLATTDTQYF.

This clonotype has at least ten counts. The gene calls are TRBV20-1 and TRBJ2-5, with D tentatively TRBD2 (5 bases). The length of the CDR3 is 14 residues. V was cut by 3 bases and J by 6 bases, with 17 bases left in between. Looked up from germline, CDR1 is DFQATT and CDR2 is SNEGSKA (reference sequence). CDR3 in DNA: TGCAGTGCTAGTAGTGACTACGCGGTGAAGACCCAGTACTTC. Encoded protein: CSASSDYAVKTQYF.

The rearrangement joins TRBV7-8 to TRBJ2-5, with D hard to call. The V gene's germline CDR1 is SGHVS and CDR2 FQNEAQ. The CDR3 totals 12 residues. The ends were cut back, 6 bases at V and 4 bases at J, with 9 bases in the middle. The CDR3 region is CASSQDSETQYF. CDR3 nucleotides: TGTGCCAGCAGTCAGGATTCAGAGACCCAGTACTTC.

This clonotype came up a few times. The V and J genes are TRBV6-6 and TRBJ1-5; D may be TRBD1 (5 bases). V lost 4 bases and J 7 bases, leaving 14 bases between the germline ends. The CDR3 sequence is 14 residues long. Germline V lookup: CDR1 MNHNY, CDR2 SVGAGI (reference sequence). The CDR3 region has the DNA TGTGCCAGCAGTTCCAGGGAAGGTAGGCAGCCCCAGCATTTT. It specifies CASSSREGRQPQHF.

This clonotype was detected a few times. The chain recombines TRBV6-1 with TRBJ1-2, with 7 bases aligning to TRBD1. V dropped 3 bases and J dropped 4; count of bases not matched to a gene: 5. The V gene's germline CDR1 is MNHNS and CDR2 SASEGT. The CDR3 length is 14 residues. This CDR3 reads CASSDRGRGYGYTF. The CDR3 DNA reads as TGTGCCAGCAGTGACAGGGGGAGGGGCTATGGCTACACCTTC.

This clonotype was seen only a few times. This chain connects TRBV20-1 to TRBJ2-3; perhaps TRBD2 as D (6 bases). This CDR3 has 15 residues. Trimming cost V 3 bases and J 4 bases, with 17 bases left between them. The germline gives CDR1 DFQATT, CDR2 SNEGSKA (reference sequence). The CDR3 is CSASRAGGAPDTQYF. DNA for the CDR3: TGCAGTGCTAGTAGGGCTGGCGGGGCCCCAGATACGCAGTATTTT.

V and J are TRBV6-1 and TRBJ2-1; TRBD2 might be the D (6 bases). This CDR3 has 11 amino acids. Germline V gene sequence: CDR1 MNHNS, CDR2 SASEGT. V was trimmed by 6 bases and J by 11 bases, leaving 11 bases between them. CDR3 nucleotides: TGTGCCAGCAGGGAGGGAGGCCAGCAGTTCTTC. Residues: CASREGGQQFF.

This clonotype showed up just a few times. V and J are TRBV7-2 and TRBJ1-6; D ambiguous. The V end lost 5 bases, the J end lost 5 bases, and 13 bases lay between the germline ends. CDR1 and CDR2 (germline): SGHTA, FQGNSA. The CDR3 is made up of 15 amino acids. Written as DNA, the CDR3 is TGTGCCAGCAGCCCCCTGGCAGGAAATAATTCACCCCTCCACTTT. Its protein product is CASSPLAGNNSPLHF.

This chain joins TRBV12-3 or TRBV12-4 and TRBJ2-1; 7 bases align to TRBD2. The CDR3 length is 14 residues. J gave up 5 bases and V 3 bases, and 4 bases lay outside the gene matches. This chain's CDR3 is CASSFETSNNEQFF. The CDR3 coding sequence is TGTGCCAGCAGTTTTGAGACTAGCAACAATGAGCAGTTCTTC.

In this sample, this clonotype turned up a few times. The rearrangement joins TRBV12-3 or TRBV12-4 to TRBJ2-5, with 13 bases matching TRBD2. The V gene end was trimmed by 5 bases and the J gene end by 5 bases; junction bases not matched to a gene: 8. The CDR3 consists of 16 residues. The CDR3 DNA is TGTGCCAGCAGTGAGAGGACTAGCGGGGGATCGGAGACCCAGTACTTC. It yields the protein CASSERTSGGSETQYF.

This clonotype was picked up a small number of times. The chain combines TRBV20-1 with TRBJ1-6; 7 bases match TRBD1. Losses at the gene ends were 0 bases for V and 7 bases for J; bases not matched to a gene: 9. The germline gives CDR1 DFQATT, CDR2 SNEGSKA (reference sequence). This CDR3 contains 16 residues. For the CDR3, the DNA is TGCAGTGCTAGAGATAGGACAAGAGGGGGCAATTCACCCCTCCACTTT. Residues: CSARDRTRGGNSPLHF.

The J gene is TRBJ1-1, the V gene TRBV10-3, with no clear D. The CDR3 length is 13 residues. The germline V gene has CDR1 ENHRY and CDR2 SYGVKD. Trimming took 8 bases from V and 3 from J, leaving 13 bases between them. The CDR3 reads CAIFSKTYTEAFF. The CDR3 DNA is TGTGCCATCTTCTCCAAGACGTACACTGAAGCTTTCTTT.

The V call is TRBV2, the J call TRBJ1-6, with 11 positions matching TRBD1. The CDR3 is 14 amino acids. With 6 bases clipped from V and 9 bases from J, the junction kept 4 bases outside the gene matches. CDR1 and CDR2 from the germline V gene are SNHLY and FYNNEI. CDR3 sequence (DNA): TGTGCCAGCAGCTGGGACAGGGGGGCTTCACCCCTCCACTTT. Translation: CASSWDRGASPLHF.

The chain combines TRBV7-9 with TRBJ2-1; 7 positions agree with TRBD2. The germline CDR1 and CDR2 sequences are SEHNR and FQNEAQ (reference sequence). Trimming removed 9 bases from V and 5 bases from J; junction bases left unmatched: 13. This CDR3 spans 15 amino acids. CDR3: CASHSRGNPHNEQFF. The CDR3 DNA reads as TGTGCCAGTCACTCGCGGGGGAACCCCCACAATGAGCAGTTCTTC.

Only a few counts were recorded for this clonotype. The V gene is TRBV7-2, the J gene TRBJ1-3; D not resolved. Trimming took 2 bases from V and 8 from J, leaving 10 bases between them. CDR3 length: 13 residues. The V gene's germline CDR1 is SGHTA and CDR2 FQGNSA. CDR3 nucleotides: TGTGCCAGCAGCTTAAACAGTGGGGACACCATATATTTT. As protein: CASSLNSGDTIYF. Drawing the rest from reference TRBV7-2 and TRBJ1-3, the complete variable domain is GAGVSQSPSNKVTEKGKDVELRCDPISGHTALYWYRQSLGQGLEFLIYFQGNSAPDKSGLPSDRFSAERTGGSVSTLTIQRTQQEDSAVYLCASSLNSGDTIYFGEGSWLTVV.

The chain couples TRBV20-1 to TRBJ1-2; D call uncertain. Per the germline V gene, CDR1 is DFQATT and CDR2 is SNEGSKA (reference sequence). The V end was cut by 0 bases, the J end by 1 base, with 9 bases between. The CDR3 runs to 14 residues. The CDR3 DNA reads TGCAGTGCTAGAGATGCCGGGCGTAACTATGGCTACACCTTC. It specifies CSARDAGRNYGYTF.

This clonotype was seen a handful of times. The genes are TRBV20-1 and TRBJ2-3, with 9 bases lining up with TRBD2. The CDR3 is made up of 17 amino acids. Per germline, CDR1 DFQATT and CDR2 SNEGSKA (reference sequence). V gave up 6 bases and J gave up 1 base; unmatched junction bases: 14. DNA for the CDR3: TGCAGTGCCAATGCCCCGGCGGGAGGGGTTGGCACAGATACGCAGTATTTT. This encodes CSANAPAGGVGTDTQYF.

This clonotype was counted many times. V usage is TRBV5-1 and J usage is TRBJ1-6; tentative D call: TRBD1 (5 bases). The CDR3 is 15 amino acids. Germline V gives CDR1 SGHRS, CDR2 YFSETQ. Trimming removed 4 bases at V and 7 bases at J, with 15 bases between. The CDR3 coding sequence is TGCGCCAGCAGCGGGGACCCTCAAGGAAATTCACCCCTCCACTTT. It specifies CASSGDPQGNSPLHF.